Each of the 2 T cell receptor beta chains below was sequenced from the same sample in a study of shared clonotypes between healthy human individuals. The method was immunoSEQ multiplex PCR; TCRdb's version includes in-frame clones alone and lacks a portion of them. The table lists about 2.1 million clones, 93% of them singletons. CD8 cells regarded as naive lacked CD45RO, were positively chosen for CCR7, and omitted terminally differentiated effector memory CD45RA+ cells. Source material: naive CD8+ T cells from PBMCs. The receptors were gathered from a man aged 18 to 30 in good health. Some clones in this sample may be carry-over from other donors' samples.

The CDR3 protein is CASSPEVIGPPIYEQYF. In DNA, the CDR3 is TGTGCCAGCAGCCCAGAAGTAATAGGACCCCCGATCTACGAGCAGTACTTC. The chain recombines TRBV7-9 with TRBJ2-7; D is uncertain. CDR3 length: 17 residues. V was clipped by 5 bases and J by 3 bases, with 23 bases between them. Germline V gene data show CDR1 as SEHNR and CDR2 as FQNEAQ (reference sequence).

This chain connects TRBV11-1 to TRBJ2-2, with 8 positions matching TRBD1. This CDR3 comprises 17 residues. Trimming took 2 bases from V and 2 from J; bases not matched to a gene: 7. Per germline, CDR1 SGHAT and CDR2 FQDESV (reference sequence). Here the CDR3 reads CASSLPRGQGNTGELFF. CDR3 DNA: TGTGCCAGCAGCTTACCACGTGGACAGGGCAACACCGGGGAGCTGTTTTTT.